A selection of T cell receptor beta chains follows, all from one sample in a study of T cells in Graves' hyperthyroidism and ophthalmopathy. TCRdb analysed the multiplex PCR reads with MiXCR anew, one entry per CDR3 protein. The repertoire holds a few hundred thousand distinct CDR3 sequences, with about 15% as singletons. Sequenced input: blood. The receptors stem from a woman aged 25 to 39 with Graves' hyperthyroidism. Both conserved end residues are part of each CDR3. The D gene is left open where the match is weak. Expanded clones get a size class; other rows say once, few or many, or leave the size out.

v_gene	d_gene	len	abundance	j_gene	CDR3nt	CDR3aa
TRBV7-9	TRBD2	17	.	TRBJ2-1	TGTGCCAGCAGCTTACTCCCGGGACTAGCGGGAAACAATGAGCAGTTCTTC	CASSLLPGLAGNNEQFF
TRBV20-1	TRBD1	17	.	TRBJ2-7	TGCAGTGCTACCCAACCAGCCAGGGACAGGGGAACCTACAAGCAGTACTTC	CSATQPARDRGTYKQYF
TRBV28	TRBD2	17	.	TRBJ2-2	TGTGCCAGCAGTTTAGCGAAGAAGCGGGAGGCCACCGGGGAGCTGTTTTTT	CASSLAKKREATGELFF
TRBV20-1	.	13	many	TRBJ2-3	TGCAGTGCGGTCAAGCTAGAGACAGATACGCAGTATTTT	CSAVKLETDTQYF
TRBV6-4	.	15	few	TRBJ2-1	TGTGCCAGCAGTCCCTACGGGAGCTCCTACAATGAGCAGTTCTTC	CASSPYGSSYNEQFF
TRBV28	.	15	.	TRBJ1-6	TGTGCCAGCGGGCGGTCCTCACCACAAAATTCACCCCTCCACTTT	CASGRSSPQNSPLHF
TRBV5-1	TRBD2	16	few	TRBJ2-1	TGCGCCAGCAGCTTGCGCGCTAGCGGTACCTACAATGAGCAGTTCTTC	CASSLRASGTYNEQFF
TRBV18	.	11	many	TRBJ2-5	TGTGCCAGCTCATCGGATGAGACCCAGTACTTC	CASSSDETQYF
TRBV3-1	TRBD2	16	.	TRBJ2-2	TGTGCCAGCAGCCAAGCTAGCGGGGCGAACACCGGGGAGCTGTTTTTT	CASSQASGANTGELFF
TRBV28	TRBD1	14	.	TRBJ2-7	TGTGCCAGCAGCCTAACAGGGGGCTTTGACGAGCAGTACTTC	CASSLTGGFDEQYF
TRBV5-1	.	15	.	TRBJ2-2	TGCGCCAGCAGCACCAATGGGGGAAAAGTCGGGGAGCTGTTTTTT	CASSTNGGKVGELFF
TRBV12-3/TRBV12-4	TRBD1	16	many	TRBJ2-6	TGTGCCAGCAGTCAAAACAGGGGGCCTGGGGCCAACGTCCTGACTTTC	CASSQNRGPGANVLTF
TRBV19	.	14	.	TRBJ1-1	TGTGCCAGTATTAGGACAGCAATGAACACTGAAGCTTTCTTT	CASIRTAMNTEAFF
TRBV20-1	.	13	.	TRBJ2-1	TGCAGTGCCTGGCGCGGGTCCTACAATGAGCAGTTCTTC	CSAWRGSYNEQFF
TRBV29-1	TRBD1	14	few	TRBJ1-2	TGCAGCGTTGGGTCGGACAGGGTCGTCCATGGCTACACCTTC	CSVGSDRVVHGYTF
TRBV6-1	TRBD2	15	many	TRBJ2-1	TGTGCCAGCAGCAAACTAGCGGTAACCTACAATGAGCAGTTCTTC	CASSKLAVTYNEQFF
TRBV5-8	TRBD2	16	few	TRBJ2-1	TGTGCCAGCAGCGGCCCGGGGGGGGTCTCCTACAATGAGCAGTTCTTC	CASSGPGGVSYNEQFF
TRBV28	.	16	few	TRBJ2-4	TGTGCCAGCAGGCCACCGGGACTGGGGTTAAAAAACATTCAGTACTTC	CASRPPGLGLKNIQYF
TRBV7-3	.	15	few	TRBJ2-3	TGTGCCAGCAGGTCGATGGTCTTTGGATTAGATACGCAGTATTTT	CASRSMVFGLDTQYF
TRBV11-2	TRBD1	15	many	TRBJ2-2	TGTGCCAGCAGCTCCAGACAGGGAAGCACCGGGGAGCTGTTTTTT	CASSSRQGSTGELFF
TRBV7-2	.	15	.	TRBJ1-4	TGTGCCAGCAGCCCACTGGGGGGTTCAGGGGAAAAACTGTTTTTT	CASSPLGGSGEKLFF
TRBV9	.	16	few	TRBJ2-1	TGTGCCAGCACCGAGGACATAGGACCACCCTACAATGAGCAGTTCTTC	CASTEDIGPPYNEQFF
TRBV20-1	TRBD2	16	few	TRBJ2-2	TGCAGTGCTAGAACAAGCGGGAGACACGGCACCGGGGAGCTGTTTTTT	CSARTSGRHGTGELFF